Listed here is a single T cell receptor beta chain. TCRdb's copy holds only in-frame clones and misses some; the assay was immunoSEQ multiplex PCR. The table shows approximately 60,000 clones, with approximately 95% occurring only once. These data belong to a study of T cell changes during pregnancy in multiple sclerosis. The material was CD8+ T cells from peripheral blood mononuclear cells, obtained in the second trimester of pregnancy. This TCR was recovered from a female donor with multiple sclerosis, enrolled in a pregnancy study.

The CDR3 nucleotides are TGTGCCAGCAGCCAAGACTTTTCGCGCGGGGACGAGCAGTACTTC. This sequence encodes CASSQDFSRGDEQYF. This chain uses TRBV4-2 with TRBJ2-7; TRBD2 might be the D (6 bases). This CDR3 region has 15 residues. Germline V gives CDR1 LGHNA, CDR2 YNFKEQ. V lost 0 bases and J 5 bases, leaving 14 bases between the germline ends.